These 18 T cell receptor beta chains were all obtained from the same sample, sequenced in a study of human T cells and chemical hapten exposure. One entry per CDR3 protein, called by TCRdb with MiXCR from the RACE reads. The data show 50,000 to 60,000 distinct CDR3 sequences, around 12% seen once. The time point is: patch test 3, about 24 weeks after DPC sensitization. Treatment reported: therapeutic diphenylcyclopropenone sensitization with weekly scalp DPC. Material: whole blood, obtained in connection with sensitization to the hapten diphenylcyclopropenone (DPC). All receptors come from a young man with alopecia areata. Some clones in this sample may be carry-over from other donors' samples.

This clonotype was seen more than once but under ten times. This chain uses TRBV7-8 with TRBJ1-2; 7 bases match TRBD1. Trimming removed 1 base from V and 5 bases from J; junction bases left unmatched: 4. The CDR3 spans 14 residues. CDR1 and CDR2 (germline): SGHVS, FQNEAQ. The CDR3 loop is CASSLGDSRYGYTF. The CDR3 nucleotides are TGTGCCAGCAGCTTAGGGGACAGCCGATATGGCTACACCTTC.

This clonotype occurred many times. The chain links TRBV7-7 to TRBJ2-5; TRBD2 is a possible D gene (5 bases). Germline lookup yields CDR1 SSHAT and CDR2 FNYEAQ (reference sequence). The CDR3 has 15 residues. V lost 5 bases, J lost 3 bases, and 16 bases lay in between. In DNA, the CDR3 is TGTGCCAGCAGCCCCGGGAATGTACTTAAAGAGACCCAGTACTTC. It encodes CASSPGNVLKETQYF.

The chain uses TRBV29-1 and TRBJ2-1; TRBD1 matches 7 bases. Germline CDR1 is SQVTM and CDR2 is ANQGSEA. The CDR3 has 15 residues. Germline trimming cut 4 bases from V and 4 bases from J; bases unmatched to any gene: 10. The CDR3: CSVAGRGQLYNEQFF. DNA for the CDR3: TGCAGCGTTGCGGGTAGGGGACAGCTATACAATGAGCAGTTCTTC.

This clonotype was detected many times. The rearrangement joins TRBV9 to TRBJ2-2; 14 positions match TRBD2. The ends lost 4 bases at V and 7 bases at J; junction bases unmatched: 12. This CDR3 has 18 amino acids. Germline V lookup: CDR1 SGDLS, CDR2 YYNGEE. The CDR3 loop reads CASSPQGLAGARGGELFF. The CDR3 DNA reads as TGTGCCAGCAGCCCTCAGGGACTAGCGGGGGCCCGCGGCGGGGAGCTGTTTTTT. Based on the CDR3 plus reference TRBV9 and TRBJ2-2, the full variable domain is DSGVTQTPKHLITATGQRVTLRCSPRSGDLSVYWYQQSLDQGLQFLIQYYNGEERAKGNILERFSAQQFPDLHSELNLSSLELGDSALYFCASSPQGLAGARGGELFFGEGSRLTVL.

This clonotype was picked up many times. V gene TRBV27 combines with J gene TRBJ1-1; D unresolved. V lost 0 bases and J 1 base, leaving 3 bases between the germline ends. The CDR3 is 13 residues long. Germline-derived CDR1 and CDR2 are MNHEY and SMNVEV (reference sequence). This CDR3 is CASSLSWNTEAFF. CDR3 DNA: TGTGCCAGCAGTTTATCGTGGAACACTGAAGCTTTCTTT.

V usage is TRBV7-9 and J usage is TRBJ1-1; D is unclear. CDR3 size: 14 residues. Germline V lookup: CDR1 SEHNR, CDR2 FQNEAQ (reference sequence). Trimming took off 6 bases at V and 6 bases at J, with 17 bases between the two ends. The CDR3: CASSPAGGSPEAFF. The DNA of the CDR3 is TGTGCCAGCAGTCCAGCGGGAGGGAGTCCTGAAGCTTTCTTT.

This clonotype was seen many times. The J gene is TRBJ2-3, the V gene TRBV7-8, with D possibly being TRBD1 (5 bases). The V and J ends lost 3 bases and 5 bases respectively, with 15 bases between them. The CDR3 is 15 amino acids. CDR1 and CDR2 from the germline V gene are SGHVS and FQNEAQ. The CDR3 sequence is CASSFYGARLDTQYF. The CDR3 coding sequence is TGTGCCAGCAGCTTTTATGGGGCGCGGTTAGATACGCAGTATTTT.

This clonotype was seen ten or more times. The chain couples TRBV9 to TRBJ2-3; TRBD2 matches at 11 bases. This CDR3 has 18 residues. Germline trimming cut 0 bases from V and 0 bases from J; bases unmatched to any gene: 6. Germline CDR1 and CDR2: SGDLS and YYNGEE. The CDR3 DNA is TGTGCCAGCAGCGTAGTTCCTAGCGGGGGGCTTAGCACAGATACGCAGTATTTT. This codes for CASSVVPSGGLSTDTQYF.

CDR3 DNA: TGTGCCAGCAGCTCGGACAGGAGCACTGAAGCTTTCTTT. Translating gives CASSSDRSTEAFF. The chain couples TRBV7-2 to TRBJ1-1, with TRBD1 identical over 7 bases. CDR3 length equals 13 residues. V was pared by 4 bases and J by 4 bases, with 3 bases of the junction left unmatched. Germline assignment: CDR1 SGHTA and CDR2 FQGNSA.

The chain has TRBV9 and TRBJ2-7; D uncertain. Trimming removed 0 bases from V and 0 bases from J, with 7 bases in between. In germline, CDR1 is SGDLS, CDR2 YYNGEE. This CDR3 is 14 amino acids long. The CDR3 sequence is CASSVGASSYEQYF. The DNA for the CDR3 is TGTGCCAGCAGCGTAGGGGCGTCCTCCTACGAGCAGTACTTC.

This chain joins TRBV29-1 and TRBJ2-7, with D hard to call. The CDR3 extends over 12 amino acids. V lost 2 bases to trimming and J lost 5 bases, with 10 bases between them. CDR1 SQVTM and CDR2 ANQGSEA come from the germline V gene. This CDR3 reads CSVELGFDEQYF. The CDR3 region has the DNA TGCAGCGTTGAATTGGGATTCGACGAGCAGTACTTC.

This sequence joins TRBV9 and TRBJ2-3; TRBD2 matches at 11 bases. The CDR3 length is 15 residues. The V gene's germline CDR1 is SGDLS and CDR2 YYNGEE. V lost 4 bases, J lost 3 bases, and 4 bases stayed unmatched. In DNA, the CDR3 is TGTGCCAGCAGCCCAGGGACTAGCGGAACAGATACGCAGTATTTT. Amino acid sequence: CASSPGTSGTDTQYF.

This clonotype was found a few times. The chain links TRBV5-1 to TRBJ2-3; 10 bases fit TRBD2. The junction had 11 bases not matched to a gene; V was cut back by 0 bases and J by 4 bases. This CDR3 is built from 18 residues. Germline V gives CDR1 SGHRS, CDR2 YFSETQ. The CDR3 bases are TGCGCCAGCAGCTTGGGGTCAGTTAGCGGGGGGATACCAGATACGCAGTATTTT. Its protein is CASSLGSVSGGIPDTQYF.

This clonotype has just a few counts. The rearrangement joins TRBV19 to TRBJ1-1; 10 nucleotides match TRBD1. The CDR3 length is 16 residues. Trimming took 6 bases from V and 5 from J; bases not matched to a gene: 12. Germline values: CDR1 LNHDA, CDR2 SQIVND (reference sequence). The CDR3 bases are TGTGCCAGTAGGAGGGACAGGGGATATGGGGAGACTGAAGCTTTCTTT. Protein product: CASRRDRGYGETEAFF.

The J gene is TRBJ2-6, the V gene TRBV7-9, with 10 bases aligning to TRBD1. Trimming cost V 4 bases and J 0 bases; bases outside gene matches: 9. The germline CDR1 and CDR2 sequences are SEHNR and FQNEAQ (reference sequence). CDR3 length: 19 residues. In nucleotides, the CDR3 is TGTGCCAGCAGCTATGAACCGGGACAGGGGACCTCTGGGGCCAACGTCCTGACTTTC. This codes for CASSYEPGQGTSGANVLTF.

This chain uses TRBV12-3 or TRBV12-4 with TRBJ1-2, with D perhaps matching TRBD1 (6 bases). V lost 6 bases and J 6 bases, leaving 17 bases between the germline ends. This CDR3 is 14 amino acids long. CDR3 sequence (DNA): TGTGCCAGCAGCTCGGGCCTAAAGGGGGATGGCTACACCTTC. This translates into CASSSGLKGDGYTF.

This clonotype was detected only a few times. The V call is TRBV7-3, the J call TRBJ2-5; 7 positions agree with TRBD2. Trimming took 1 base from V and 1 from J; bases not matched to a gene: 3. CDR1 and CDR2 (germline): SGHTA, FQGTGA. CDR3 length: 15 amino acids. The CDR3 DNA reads TGTGCCAGCAGCTTAAAACGCGGGGGCCAAGAGACCCAGTACTTC. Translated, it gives CASSLKRGGQETQYF.

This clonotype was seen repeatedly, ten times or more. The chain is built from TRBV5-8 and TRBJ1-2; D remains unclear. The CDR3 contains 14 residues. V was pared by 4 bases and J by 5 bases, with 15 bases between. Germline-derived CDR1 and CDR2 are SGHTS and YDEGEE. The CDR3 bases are TGTGCCAGCAGCCCCACACGGGCAGCGTATGGCTACACCTTC. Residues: CASSPTRAAYGYTF.